Each of the 20 T cell receptor beta chains below was sequenced from the same sample in a study of cytomegalovirus exposure and HLA in healthy donors. PCR primers comprised 60 Vbeta and 13 Jbeta primers. Libraries were prepared by immunoSEQ multiplex PCR; TCRdb keeps only in-frame clonotypes and omits some of them. The sample yields 170,000 or so clones, over 75% seen once. Sequenced material: PBMCs. Source of these receptors: a woman in her twenties or thirties in good health and CMV-seronegative.

This chain connects TRBV5-1 to TRBJ1-2, with TRBD1 as a possible D gene (5 bases). The CDR3 is 14 residues long. Germline loops: CDR1 SGHRS, CDR2 YFSETQ. V shed 3 bases and J shed 2 bases, with 11 bases lying between them. This CDR3 reads CASSYVGRNYGYTF. The CDR3 nucleotides read TGCGCCAGCAGCTACGTGGGGCGCAACTATGGCTACACCTTC.

J is TRBJ1-4 and V is TRBV5-1, with D possibly being TRBD1 (6 bases). V lost 3 bases, J lost 4 bases, and 10 bases lay in between. CDR1 is SGHRS, CDR2 YFSETQ, per germline. The CDR3 contains 14 residues. The CDR3 region is CASSYGTLNEKLFF. As DNA, the CDR3 is TGCGCCAGCAGCTACGGGACACTTAATGAAAAACTGTTTTTT.

The rearrangement links TRBV29-1 to TRBJ2-7; 10 nucleotides match TRBD1. CDR3 size: 14 residues. The germline V gene encodes CDR1 SQVTM and CDR2 ANQGSEA. Trimming took 4 bases from V and 6 from J; bases not matched to a gene: 9. CDR3 region: CSVAISGTGAEQYF. The CDR3 nucleotides read TGCAGCGTTGCGATCTCCGGGACAGGGGCCGAGCAGTACTTC.

Only one count was recorded for this clone. The genes are TRBV5-1 and TRBJ1-1; TRBD1 aligns across 7 bases. Germline assignment: CDR1 SGHRS and CDR2 YFSETQ. Losses at the gene ends were 0 bases for V and 4 bases for J; bases not matched to a gene: 3. This CDR3 contains 14 residues. The CDR3 sequence is CASSLGDSGTEAFF. The CDR3 region has the DNA TGCGCCAGCAGCTTGGGGGACAGCGGCACTGAAGCTTTCTTT. The full variable domain, in which reference TRBV5-1 and TRBJ1-1 provide the parts outside the CDR3, is KAGVTQTPRYLIKTRGQQVTLSCSPISGHRSVSWYQQTPGQGLQFLFEYFSETQRNKGNFPGRFSGRQFSNSRSEMNVSTLELGDSALYLCASSLGDSGTEAFFGQGTRLTVV.

The chain links TRBV5-4 to TRBJ1-4; D gene unclear. Trimming took off 0 bases at V and 7 bases at J, with 19 bases between the two ends. Germline V gives CDR1 SGHNT, CDR2 YYREEE (reference sequence). CDR3 length: 17 amino acids. In DNA, the CDR3 is TGTGCCAGCAGCTTGGGGGATGGGAGGGATCGCGGTGAAAAACTGTTTTTT. Encoded protein: CASSLGDGRDRGEKLFF.

The chain recombines TRBV19 with TRBJ1-1; D gene ambiguous. V was trimmed by 9 bases and J by 4 bases, leaving 15 bases between them. CDR3 size: 13 residues. Germline lookup yields CDR1 LNHDA and CDR2 SQIVND (reference sequence). DNA for the CDR3: TGTGCCAGCGCCCACGCGGGAGGCACTGAAGCTTTCTTT. Translating it yields CASAHAGGTEAFF.

The CDR3 DNA reads TGTGCCAGCAGGGGGACTGGAGGACCGAGCTCCTACGAGCAGTACTTC. Translating it yields CASRGTGGPSSYEQYF. V usage is TRBV13 and J usage is TRBJ2-7, with D tentatively TRBD2 (6 bases). V was clipped by 6 bases and J by 0 bases, with 18 bases between them. There are 16 residues in the CDR3. Germline assignment: CDR1 PRHDT and CDR2 FYEKMQ (reference sequence).

The chain joins TRBV6-5 to TRBJ2-7, with 8 bases aligning to TRBD1. The CDR3 has 15 residues. Germline CDR1 and CDR2: MNHEY and SVGAGI. The junction had 14 bases not matched to a gene; V was cut back by 8 bases and J by 5 bases. CDR3 amino acids: CASGIRGQGVHEQYF. As DNA, the CDR3 is TGTGCCAGCGGGATCAGGGGGCAAGGTGTCCACGAGCAGTACTTC.

There are a few counts of this clone. The genes are TRBV5-4 and TRBJ1-1; D possibly corresponds to TRBD1 (5 bases). Germline values: CDR1 SGHNT, CDR2 YYREEE (reference sequence). V shed 0 bases and J shed 0 bases, with 6 bases lying between them. This CDR3 has 14 residues. The CDR3 nucleotides are TGTGCCAGCAGCTTGGGGACATTGAACACTGAAGCTTTCTTT. Translated: CASSLGTLNTEAFF.

V and J are TRBV7-3 and TRBJ1-1; D is unclear. The CDR3 is 14 residues long. From germline, CDR1 is SGHTA and CDR2 FQGTGA. Trimming took off 0 bases at V and 4 bases at J, with 9 bases between the two ends. The CDR3 loop is CASSLTAQSTEAFF. CDR3 bases: TGTGCCAGCAGCTTAACAGCTCAATCCACTGAAGCTTTCTTT.

The rearrangement links TRBV29-1 to TRBJ1-2; D gene unclear. Germline V gene lookup returns CDR1 SQVTM and CDR2 ANQGSEA. The CDR3 contains 11 residues. Between the trimmed V and J ends, which lost 3 bases and 4 bases, there was a span of 6 bases. The DNA for the CDR3 is TGCAGCGTTGACTCGGGCTATGGCTACACCTTC. Its protein is CSVDSGYGYTF.

V is TRBV5-1 and J is TRBJ2-3; 10 bases fit TRBD2. V lost 2 bases and J lost 0; bases outside the gene matches: 6. The CDR3 sequence is 17 residues long. From germline, CDR1 is SGHRS and CDR2 YFSETQ. The CDR3 DNA sequence: TGCGCCAGCAGCTTATCGTCGGGACTAGCGAGCACAGATACGCAGTATTTT. The encoded protein is CASSLSSGLASTDTQYF. Full variable domain (outside the CDR3, taken from reference TRBV5-1 and TRBJ2-3): KAGVTQTPRYLIKTRGQQVTLSCSPISGHRSVSWYQQTPGQGLQFLFEYFSETQRNKGNFPGRFSGRQFSNSRSEMNVSTLELGDSALYLCASSLSSGLASTDTQYFGPGTRLTVL.

This sequence joins TRBV15 and TRBJ1-5; the D gene is possibly TRBD1 (5 bases). The CDR3 contains 15 residues. The germline gives CDR1 LNHNV, CDR2 YYDKDF (reference sequence). The germline V and J ends were trimmed by 3 bases and 1 base, with 10 bases remaining between them. CDR3 DNA: TGTGCCACCAGCAGGGGGGGGAGCAGCAATCAGCCCCAGCATTTT. Translating it yields CATSRGGSSNQPQHF.

J is TRBJ1-5 and V is TRBV6-1; the match to TRBD1 covers 7 bases. CDR1 is MNHNS, CDR2 SASEGT, per germline. This CDR3 region has 15 residues. The V gene end was trimmed by 6 bases and the J gene end by 2 bases; junction bases not matched to a gene: 7. The CDR3 DNA reads TGTGCCAGCAGGGGACCTACAGGGGGCAATCAGCCCCAGCATTTT. This gives the protein CASRGPTGGNQPQHF.

This chain links TRBV9 with TRBJ2-5; 7 bases are a match to TRBD2. The V and J ends lost 3 bases and 2 bases, in that order; junction bases with no gene match: 7. This CDR3 has 15 amino acids. The germline gives CDR1 SGDLS, CDR2 YYNGEE. Here the CDR3 reads CASSAIGGDQETQYF. In DNA, the CDR3 is TGTGCCAGCAGCGCCATTGGGGGGGATCAAGAGACCCAGTACTTC. Complete variable domain (other parts from reference TRBV9 and TRBJ2-5): DSGVTQTPKHLITATGQRVTLRCSPRSGDLSVYWYQQSLDQGLQFLIQYYNGEERAKGNILERFSAQQFPDLHSELNLSSLELGDSALYFCASSAIGGDQETQYFGPGTRLLVL.

The chain has TRBV5-4 and TRBJ2-1; 10 nucleotides line up with TRBD2. Germline V gene lookup returns CDR1 SGHNT and CDR2 YYREEE (reference sequence). Germline trimming cut 4 bases from V and 3 bases from J; bases unmatched to any gene: 4. The CDR3 sequence is 15 residues long. The DNA for the CDR3 is TGTGCCAGCAGCCGTACTAGCGGGGACTACAATGAGCAGTTCTTC. It translates to CASSRTSGDYNEQFF.

The chain is built from TRBV2 and TRBJ1-1, with D perhaps matching TRBD1 (6 bases). The CDR3 totals 15 residues. Germline CDR1 is SNHLY and CDR2 is FYNNEI. V was cut by 8 bases and J by 4 bases, with 20 bases left in between. The CDR3 loop is CASRPRQGQGTEAFF. For the CDR3, the DNA is TGTGCCAGCCGCCCCCGGCAGGGGCAAGGCACTGAAGCTTTCTTT.

This sequence joins TRBV14 and TRBJ1-2; D is uncertain. The CDR3 contains 16 residues. V shed 0 bases and J shed 8 bases, with 19 bases lying between them. Per the germline V gene, CDR1 is SGHDN and CDR2 is FVKESK. CDR3 protein: CASSQDIGATEKGYTF. The DNA for the CDR3 is TGTGCCAGCAGCCAAGATATCGGAGCGACCGAGAAGGGCTACACCTTC.

The rearrangement links TRBV4-1 to TRBJ1-1; no definite D call. CDR3 size: 12 residues. Between the trimmed V and J ends, which lost 3 bases and 11 bases, there was a span of 13 bases. Germline CDR1 MGHRA, CDR2 YSYEKL. The CDR3 nucleotides read TGCGCCAGCAGCCAGGATCAGGTGATGGCTTTCTTT. Its translation: CASSQDQVMAFF.

CDR3 DNA sequence: TGTGCCAGCAGCGATTCTGGGCAGGGTGCCTACGAGCAGTACTTC. This encodes CASSDSGQGAYEQYF. The chain combines TRBV7-9 with TRBJ2-7; weak D call: TRBD1 (5 bases). The length of the CDR3 is 15 residues. Germline CDR1 is SEHNR and CDR2 is FQNEAQ (reference sequence). V lost 5 bases, J lost 2 bases, and 16 bases lay in between.